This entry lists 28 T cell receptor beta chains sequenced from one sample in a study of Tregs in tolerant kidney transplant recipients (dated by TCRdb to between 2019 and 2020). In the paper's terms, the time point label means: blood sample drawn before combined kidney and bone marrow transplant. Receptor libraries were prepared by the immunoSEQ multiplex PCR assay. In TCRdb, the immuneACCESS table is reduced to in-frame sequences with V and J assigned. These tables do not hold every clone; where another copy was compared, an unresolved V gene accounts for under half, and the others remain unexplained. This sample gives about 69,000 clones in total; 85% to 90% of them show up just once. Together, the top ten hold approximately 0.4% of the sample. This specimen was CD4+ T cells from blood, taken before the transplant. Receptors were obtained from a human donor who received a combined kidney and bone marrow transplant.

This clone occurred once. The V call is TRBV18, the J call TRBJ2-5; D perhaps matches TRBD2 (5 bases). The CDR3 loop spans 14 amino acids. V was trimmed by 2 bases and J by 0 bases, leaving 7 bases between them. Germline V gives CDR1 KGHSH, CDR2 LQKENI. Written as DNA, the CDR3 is TGTGCCAGCTCACCAGGACTTAACCAAGAGACCCAGTACTTC. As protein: CASSPGLNQETQYF.

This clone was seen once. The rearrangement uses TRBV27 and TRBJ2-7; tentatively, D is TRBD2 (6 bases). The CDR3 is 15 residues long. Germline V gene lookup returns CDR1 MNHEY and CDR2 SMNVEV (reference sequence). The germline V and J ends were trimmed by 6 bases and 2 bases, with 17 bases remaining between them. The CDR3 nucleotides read TGTGCCAGCAGCCCCAATTGGGGGAGGACCTACGAGCAGTACTTC. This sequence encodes CASSPNWGRTYEQYF.

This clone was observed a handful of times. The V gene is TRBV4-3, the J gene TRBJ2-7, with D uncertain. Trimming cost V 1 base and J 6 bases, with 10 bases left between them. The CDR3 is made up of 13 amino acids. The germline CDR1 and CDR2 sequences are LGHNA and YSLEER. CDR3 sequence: CASSQVEDSEQYF. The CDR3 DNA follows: TGCGCCAGCAGCCAAGTTGAGGATAGCGAGCAGTACTTC.

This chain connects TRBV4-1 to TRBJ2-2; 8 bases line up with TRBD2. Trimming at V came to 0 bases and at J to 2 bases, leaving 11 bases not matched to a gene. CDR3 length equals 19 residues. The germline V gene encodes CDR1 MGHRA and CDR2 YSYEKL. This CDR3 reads CASSQDSTASGLNTGELFF. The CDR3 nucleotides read TGCGCCAGCAGCCAAGATAGTACGGCTAGCGGGCTTAACACCGGGGAGCTGTTTTTT.

The CDR3 reads CASSFGQTGDIQYF. The CDR3 DNA reads TGTGCCAGCAGCTTCGGCCAGACGGGGGACATTCAGTACTTC. The chain uses TRBV11-2 and TRBJ2-4; D perhaps matches TRBD2 (6 bases). Trimming pared 3 bases from V and 8 bases from J, leaving 14 bases between. The germline V gene has CDR1 SGHAT and CDR2 FQNNGV. The CDR3 is 14 amino acids. Variable domain in full (rest from reference TRBV11-2 and TRBJ2-4): EAGVAQSPRYKIIEKRQSVAFWCNPISGHATLYWYQQILGQGPKLLIQFQNNGVVDDSQLPKDRFSAERLKGVDSTLKIQPAKLEDSAVYLCASSFGQTGDIQYFGAGTRLSVL.

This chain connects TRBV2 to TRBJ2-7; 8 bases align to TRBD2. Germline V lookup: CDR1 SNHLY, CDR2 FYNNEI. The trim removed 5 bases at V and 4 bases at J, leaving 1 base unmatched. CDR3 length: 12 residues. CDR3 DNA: TGTGCCAGCAGTCGGGGGGGTTACGAGCAGTACTTC. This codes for CASSRGGYEQYF.

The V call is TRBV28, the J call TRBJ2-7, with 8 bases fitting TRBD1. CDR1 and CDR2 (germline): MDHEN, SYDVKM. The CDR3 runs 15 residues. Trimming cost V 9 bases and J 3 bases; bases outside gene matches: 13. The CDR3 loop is CASPPDRGPFYEQYF. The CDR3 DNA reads TGTGCCAGTCCCCCAGACAGGGGTCCTTTCTACGAGCAGTACTTC.

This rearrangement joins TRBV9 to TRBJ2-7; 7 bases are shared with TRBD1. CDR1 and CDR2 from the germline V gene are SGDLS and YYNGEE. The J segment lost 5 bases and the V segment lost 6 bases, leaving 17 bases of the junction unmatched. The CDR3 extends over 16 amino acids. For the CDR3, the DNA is TGTGCCAGCACCCCTACCGACAGGGCAGTTTCGGACGAGCAGTACTTC. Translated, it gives CASTPTDRAVSDEQYF.

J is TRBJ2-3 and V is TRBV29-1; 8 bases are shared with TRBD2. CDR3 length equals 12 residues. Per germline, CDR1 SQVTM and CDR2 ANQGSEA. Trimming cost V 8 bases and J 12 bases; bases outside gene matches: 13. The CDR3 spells CSFKRGPQPQYF. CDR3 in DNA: TGCAGCTTCAAGCGGGGGCCCCAACCCCAGTATTTT.

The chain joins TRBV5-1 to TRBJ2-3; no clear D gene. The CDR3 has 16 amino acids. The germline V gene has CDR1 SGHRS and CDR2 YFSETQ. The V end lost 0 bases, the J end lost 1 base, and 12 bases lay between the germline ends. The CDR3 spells CASSLAARRGTDTQYF. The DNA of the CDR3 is TGCGCCAGCAGCTTGGCGGCTAGACGGGGCACAGATACGCAGTATTTT.

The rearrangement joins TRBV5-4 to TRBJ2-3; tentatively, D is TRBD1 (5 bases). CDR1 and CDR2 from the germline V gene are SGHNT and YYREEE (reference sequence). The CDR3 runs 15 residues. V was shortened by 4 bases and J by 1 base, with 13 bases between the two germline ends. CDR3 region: CASSQGTARTDTQYF. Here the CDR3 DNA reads TGTGCCAGCAGCCAGGGAACCGCACGCACAGATACGCAGTATTTT.

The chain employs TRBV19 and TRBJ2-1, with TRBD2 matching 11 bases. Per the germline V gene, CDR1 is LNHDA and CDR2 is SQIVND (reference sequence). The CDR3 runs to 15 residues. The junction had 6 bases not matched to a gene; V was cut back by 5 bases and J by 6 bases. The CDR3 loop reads CASSDYSGRANEQFF. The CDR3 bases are TGTGCCAGTAGTGACTATAGCGGGAGGGCCAATGAGCAGTTCTTC.

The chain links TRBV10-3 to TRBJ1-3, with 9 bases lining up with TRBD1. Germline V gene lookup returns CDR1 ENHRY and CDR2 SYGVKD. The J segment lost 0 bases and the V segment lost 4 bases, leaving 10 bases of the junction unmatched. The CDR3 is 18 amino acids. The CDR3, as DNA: TGTGCCATCAGTGGCTTTGGGGACAGGGTGTACTCTGGAAACACCATATATTTT. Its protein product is CAISGFGDRVYSGNTIYF.

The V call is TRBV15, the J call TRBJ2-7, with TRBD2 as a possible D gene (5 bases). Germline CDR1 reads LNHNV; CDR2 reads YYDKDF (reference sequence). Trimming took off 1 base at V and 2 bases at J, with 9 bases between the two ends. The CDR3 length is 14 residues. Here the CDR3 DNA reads TGTGCCACCAGCAGAGGGTTCGGGACCTACGAGCAGTACTTC. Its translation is CATSRGFGTYEQYF.

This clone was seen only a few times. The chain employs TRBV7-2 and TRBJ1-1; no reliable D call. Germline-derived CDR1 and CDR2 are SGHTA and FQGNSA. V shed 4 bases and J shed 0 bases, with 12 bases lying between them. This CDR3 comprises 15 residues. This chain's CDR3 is CASSSFAGLNTEAFF. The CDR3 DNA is TGTGCCAGCAGCTCCTTTGCCGGGTTGAACACTGAAGCTTTCTTT.

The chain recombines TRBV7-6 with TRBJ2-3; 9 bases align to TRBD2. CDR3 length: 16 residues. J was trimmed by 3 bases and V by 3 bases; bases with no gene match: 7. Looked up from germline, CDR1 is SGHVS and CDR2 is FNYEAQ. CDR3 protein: CASSLRSSGSTDTQYF. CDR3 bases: TGTGCCAGCAGCTTGCGTAGTAGCGGGAGTACAGATACGCAGTATTTT. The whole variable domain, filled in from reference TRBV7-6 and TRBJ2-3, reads GAGVSQSPRYKVTKRGQDVALRCDPISGHVSLYWYRQALGQGPEFLTYFNYEAQQDKSGLPNDRFSAERPEGSISTLTIQRTEQRDSAMYRCASSLRSSGSTDTQYFGPGTRLTVL.

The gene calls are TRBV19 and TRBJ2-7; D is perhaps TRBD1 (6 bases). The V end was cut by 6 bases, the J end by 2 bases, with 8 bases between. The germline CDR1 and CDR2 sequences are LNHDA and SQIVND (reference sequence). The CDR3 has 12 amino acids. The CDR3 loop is CASRGDTYEQYF. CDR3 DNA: TGTGCCAGTAGGGGGGACACCTACGAGCAGTACTTC.

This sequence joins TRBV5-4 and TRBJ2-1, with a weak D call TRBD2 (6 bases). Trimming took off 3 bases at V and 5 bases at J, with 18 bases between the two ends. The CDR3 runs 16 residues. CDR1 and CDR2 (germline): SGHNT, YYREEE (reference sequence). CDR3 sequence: CASSSRKSSGDNEQFF. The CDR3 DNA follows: TGTGCCAGCAGCTCGAGGAAGTCGTCGGGGGACAATGAGCAGTTCTTC.

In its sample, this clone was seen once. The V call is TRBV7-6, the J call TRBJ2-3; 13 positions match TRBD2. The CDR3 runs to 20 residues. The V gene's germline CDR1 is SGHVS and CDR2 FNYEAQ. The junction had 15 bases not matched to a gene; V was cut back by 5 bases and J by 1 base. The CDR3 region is CASSTGLAGAASFGTDTQYF. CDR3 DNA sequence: TGTGCCAGCAGCACCGGACTAGCGGGAGCCGCAAGTTTCGGCACAGATACGCAGTATTTT.

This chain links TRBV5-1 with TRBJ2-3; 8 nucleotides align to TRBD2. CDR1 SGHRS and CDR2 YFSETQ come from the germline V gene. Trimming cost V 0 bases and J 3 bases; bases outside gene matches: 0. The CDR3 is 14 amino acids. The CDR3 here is CASSLASGTDTQYF. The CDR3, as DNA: TGCGCCAGCAGCTTGGCTAGCGGGACAGATACGCAGTATTTT.

In DNA, the CDR3 is TGTGCCAGCTCACAGGGGCTGGGGCCGGATCAGCCCCAGCATTTT. Translation: CASSQGLGPDQPQHF. The genes are TRBV18 and TRBJ1-5, with D maybe TRBD1 (5 bases). CDR1 and CDR2 from the germline V gene are KGHSH and LQKENI. The CDR3 totals 15 residues. Deletions cut 4 bases from V and 5 bases from J, with 15 bases between.

The CDR3 DNA sequence: TGTGCCAGCAGCTTAGGGGGGACTAATATGATTGCCAATGAGCAGTTCTTC. It is translated as CASSLGGTNMIANEQFF. The chain carries TRBV7-9 and TRBJ2-1; TRBD2 aligns across 7 bases. V lost 1 base to trimming and J lost 6 bases; unmatched junction nucleotides: 12. The CDR3 loop spans 17 amino acids. In germline, CDR1 is SEHNR, CDR2 FQNEAQ (reference sequence). Filled out from reference TRBV7-9 and TRBJ2-1, the complete variable domain reads DTGVSQNPRHKITKRGQNVTFRCDPISEHNRLYWYRQTLGQGPEFLTYFQNEAQLEKSRLLSDRFSAERPKGSFSTLEIQRTEQGDSAMYLCASSLGGTNMIANEQFFGPGTRLTVL.

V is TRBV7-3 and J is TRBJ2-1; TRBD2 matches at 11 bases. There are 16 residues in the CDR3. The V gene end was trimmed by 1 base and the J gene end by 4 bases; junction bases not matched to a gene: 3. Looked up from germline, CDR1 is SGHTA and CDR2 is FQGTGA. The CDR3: CASSLSSGRAYNEQFF. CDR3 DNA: TGTGCCAGCAGCTTAAGTAGCGGGAGGGCGTACAATGAGCAGTTCTTC.

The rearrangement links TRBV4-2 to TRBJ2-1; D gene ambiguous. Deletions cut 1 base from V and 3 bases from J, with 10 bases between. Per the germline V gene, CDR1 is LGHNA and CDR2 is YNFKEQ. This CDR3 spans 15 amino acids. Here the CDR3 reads CASSQGSGGYNEQFF. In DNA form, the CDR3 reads TGTGCCAGCAGCCAAGGATCTGGCGGCTACAATGAGCAGTTCTTC.

CDR3 loop: CASSVAPVPSSYNEQFF. The CDR3 bases are TGTGCCAGCAGCGTAGCCCCGGTCCCGAGCTCCTACAATGAGCAGTTCTTC. The chain uses TRBV9 and TRBJ2-1; D unresolved. The CDR3 spans 17 residues. Germline V CDR1 and CDR2: SGDLS, YYNGEE. V lost 0 bases and J lost 0, with 13 bases in between.

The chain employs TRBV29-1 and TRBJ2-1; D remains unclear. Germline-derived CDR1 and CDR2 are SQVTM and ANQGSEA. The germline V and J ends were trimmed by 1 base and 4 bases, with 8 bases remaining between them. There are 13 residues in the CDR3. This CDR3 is CSVEAGRYNEQFF. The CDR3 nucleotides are TGCAGCGTTGAAGCAGGCAGATACAATGAGCAGTTCTTC.

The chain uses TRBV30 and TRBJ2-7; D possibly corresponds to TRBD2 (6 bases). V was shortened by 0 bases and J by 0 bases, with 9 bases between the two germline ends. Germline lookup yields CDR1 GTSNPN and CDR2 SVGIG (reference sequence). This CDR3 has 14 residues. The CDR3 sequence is CAWSVGGSSYEQYF. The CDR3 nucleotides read TGTGCCTGGAGTGTAGGAGGGAGCTCCTACGAGCAGTACTTC. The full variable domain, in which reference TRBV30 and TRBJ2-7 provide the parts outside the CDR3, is SQTIHQWPATLVQPVGSPLSLECTVEGTSNPNLYWYRQAAGRGLQLLFYSVGIGQISSEVPQNLSASRPQDRQFILSSKKLLLSDSGFYLCAWSVGGSSYEQYFGPGTRLTVT.

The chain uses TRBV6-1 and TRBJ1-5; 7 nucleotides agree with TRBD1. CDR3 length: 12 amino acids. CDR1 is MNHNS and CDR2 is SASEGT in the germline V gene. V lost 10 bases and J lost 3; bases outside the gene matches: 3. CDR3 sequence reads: CATTGANQPQHF. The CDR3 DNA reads TGTGCCACAACAGGGGCCAATCAGCCCCAGCATTTT.